The text below deals with one T cell receptor (beta chain). Its antigen is unknown. The source of the sample is a study of cytomegalovirus exposure and HLA in healthy donors. Study outcomes and limitations: Reportedly, TCR beta sequences accurately predicted HLA-A and HLA-B alleles in most subjects. Looking again later, the authors saw that most CMV-associated TCR beta chains seemed HLA-restricted. Differences between HLA loci emerged in a later analysis of TCR association rates, with DRB1 most and HLA-C fewest.

This CDR3 is built from 13 residues. Between the trimmed V and J ends, which lost 2 bases and 2 bases, there was a span of 7 bases. Germline V gene lookup returns CDR1 MNHNS and CDR2 SASEGT. This PCR relied on a set of 60 Vbeta primers and 13 Jbeta primers. Sequencing used immunoSEQ multiplex PCR; TCRdb keeps in-frame clones, though not all of them. The sample has about 180,000 clones; over 65% are singletons. Source material: PBMCs. The sequence came from a man younger than 30 in good health and CMV-seronegative. The chain employs TRBV6-1 and TRBJ2-7, with D hard to call. DNA for the CDR3: TGTGCCAGCAGTGAATGGCAGGCCTACGAGCAGTACTTC. It translates to CASSEWQAYEQYF.